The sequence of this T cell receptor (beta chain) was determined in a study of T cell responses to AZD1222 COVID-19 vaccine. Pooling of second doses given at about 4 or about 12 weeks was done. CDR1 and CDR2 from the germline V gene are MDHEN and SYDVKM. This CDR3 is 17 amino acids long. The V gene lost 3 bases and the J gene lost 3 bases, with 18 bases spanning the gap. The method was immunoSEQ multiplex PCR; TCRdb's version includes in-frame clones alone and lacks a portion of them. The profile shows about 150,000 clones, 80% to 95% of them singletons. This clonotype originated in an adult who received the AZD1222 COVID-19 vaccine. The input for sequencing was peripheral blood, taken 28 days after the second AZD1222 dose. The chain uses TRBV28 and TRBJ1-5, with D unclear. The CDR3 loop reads CASSLWSLRINNQPQHF. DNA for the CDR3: TGTGCCAGCAGTTTGTGGAGTCTCAGGATAAACAATCAGCCCCAGCATTTT.